A single sample is the source of the 17 T cell receptor beta chains below, sequenced in a study of CD8+CD57+ T cells in acquired aplastic anemia. Genomic DNA templated the TCR beta VDJ and CDR3 profiling. TCRdb reanalysed the reads using MiXCR and keeps one entry per CDR3 protein. The sample contains 200,000 to 250,000 distinct CDR3 sequences, around 43% of which appear only once. An expansion of CD8+CD57+ cells by flow cytometry had been shown in patients chosen for sequencing. The sequencing sample was made of sorted CD4+, CD8+, or CD8+CD57+ T cells (not recorded which) from PBMCs. Receptors originate from a human donor with aplastic anemia.

The chain carries TRBV2 and TRBJ1-1; TRBD1 is a possible D gene (6 bases). V was cut by 5 bases and J by 11 bases, with 18 bases left in between. The CDR3 is 13 residues long. Per germline, CDR1 SNHLY and CDR2 FYNNEI. Written as DNA, the CDR3 is TGTGCCAGCAGTTTGGGGAGAAGGGGGTTGGCTTTCTTT. Its protein is CASSLGRRGLAFF.

This clonotype has ten or more counts. The DNA for the CDR3 is TGTGCCAGCAGTGGACAGGGGAAGACTGAAGCTTTCTTT. Residues: CASSGQGKTEAFF. The chain recombines TRBV6-5 with TRBJ1-1; 9 nucleotides agree with TRBD1. This CDR3 contains 13 residues. Unmatched junction bases numbered 3, after V lost 5 bases and J lost 5 bases. Looked up from germline, CDR1 is MNHEY and CDR2 is SVGAGI.

As for this clonotype: A much bigger clone sits one base away, suggesting this may be a read error. V is TRBV20-1 and J is TRBJ2-1; a possible D gene is TRBD2 (5 bases). The CDR3 length is 16 residues. Between the trimmed V and J ends, which lost 5 bases and 7 bases, there was a span of 24 bases. CDR1 and CDR2 from the germline V gene are DFQATT and SNEGSKA (reference sequence). As DNA, the CDR3 is TGCAGTGCTGCAGCATATCGTAGCGAGAAACGAAATGAGCAGTTCTTC. It encodes CSAAAYRSEKRNEQFF.

The chain has TRBV7-9 and TRBJ1-1; tentative D call: TRBD1 (5 bases). The CDR3 has 13 amino acids. The germline V gene encodes CDR1 SEHNR and CDR2 FQNEAQ (reference sequence). Trimming left V 4 bases short and J 3 bases short, with 9 bases between. This CDR3 reads CASSSQGDTEAFF. DNA for the CDR3: TGTGCCAGCAGCTCCCAAGGGGACACTGAAGCTTTCTTT.

This clonotype was seen repeatedly, ten times or more. V gene TRBV7-8 combines with J gene TRBJ1-3; no definite D call. V dropped 3 bases and J dropped 0 bases, with 12 bases sitting between them. Germline values: CDR1 SGHVS, CDR2 FQNEAQ. The CDR3 spans 16 residues. This CDR3 reads CASSLFQPYSGNTIYF. DNA of the CDR3: TGTGCCAGCAGCTTGTTCCAGCCCTACTCTGGAAACACCATATATTTT. The variable domain in full, with the rest retrieved from reference TRBV7-8 and TRBJ1-3, is GAGVSQSPRYKVAKRGQDVALRCDPISGHVSLFWYQQALGQGPEFLTYFQNEAQLDKSGLPSDRFFAERPEGSVSTLKIQRTQQEDSAVYLCASSLFQPYSGNTIYFGEGSWLTVV.

This chain joins TRBV7-3 and TRBJ2-7; 12 nucleotides align to TRBD1. The DNA matches TRBJ2-1 better at its end, which makes the J call doubtful. CDR1 SGHTA and CDR2 FQGTGA come from the germline V gene. The CDR3 has 15 amino acids. The CDR3 sequence: CASSLGTGGYWEQFF. The DNA of the CDR3 is TGTGCCAGCAGCCTTGGGACAGGGGGCTATTGGGAGCAGTTCTTC.

Details on this clonotype: A much larger clone lies a single base off, so this may be a read error. This sequence joins TRBV14 and TRBJ2-2; D not resolved. The V gene lost 2 bases and the J gene lost 6 bases, with 19 bases spanning the gap. CDR3 length equals 17 residues. Germline assignment: CDR1 SGHDN and CDR2 FVKESK. In DNA, the CDR3 is TGTGCCAGCAGCCAAACTGAATTGGAGTTAAACGCCGGGGAGCTGTTTTTT. Translating gives CASSQTELELNAGELFF.

This clonotype was observed at least ten times. V is TRBV7-2 and J is TRBJ1-2; D is possibly TRBD1 (5 bases). Trimming pared 5 bases from V and 4 bases from J, leaving 17 bases between. This CDR3 contains 15 residues. Germline V CDR1 and CDR2: SGHTA, FQGNSA. CDR3 sequence: CASSSGPGRSYGYTF. The CDR3 DNA follows: TGTGCCAGCAGCAGTGGTCCGGGACGGAGCTATGGCTACACCTTC.

The chain carries TRBV2 and TRBJ2-5, with 12 bases fitting TRBD2. The CDR3 spans 15 residues. The V gene's germline CDR1 is SNHLY and CDR2 FYNNEI. Losses at the gene ends were 4 bases for V and 5 bases for J; bases not matched to a gene: 5. The CDR3: CASSASSGGAETQYF. The CDR3 nucleotides are TGTGCCAGCAGTGCCTCTAGCGGGGGGGCGGAGACCCAGTACTTC.

This clonotype has at least ten counts. The chain links TRBV3-1 to TRBJ2-7; D is tentatively TRBD1 or TRBD2 (5 bases each). This CDR3 is 14 amino acids long. From germline, CDR1 is LGHDT and CDR2 YNNKEL (reference sequence). The V end lost 4 bases, the J end lost 4 bases, and 14 bases lay between the germline ends. The CDR3 here is CASSPGPSGYEQYF. CDR3 DNA sequence: TGTGCCAGCAGCCCGGGACCAAGTGGTTACGAGCAGTACTTC.

The table lists this clonotype with a count of one. One junction end disagrees with the germline gene, perhaps due to a read error. V is TRBV7-9 and J is TRBJ1-2, with no clear D. This CDR3 is built from 13 residues. CDR1 SEHNR and CDR2 FQNEAQ come from the germline V gene (reference sequence). CDR3 DNA: TGCGCCAGCAGCCAGATTCCCCGGGGTGGCTACACCTTC. Translation: CASSQIPRGGYTF.

The V call is TRBV2, the J call TRBJ2-5, with D tentatively TRBD2 (6 bases). This CDR3 comprises 14 residues. Trimming left V 1 base short and J 11 bases short, with 17 bases between. Germline V lookup: CDR1 SNHLY, CDR2 FYNNEI. As DNA, the CDR3 is TGTGCCAGCAGTGAAGGACGAGATTTTGGGGGGCAGTACTTC. Residues: CASSEGRDFGGQYF.

This clonotype was counted ten times or more. The genes are TRBV5-1 and TRBJ2-3; D is possibly TRBD1 or TRBD2 (5 bases each). Between the trimmed V and J ends, which lost 2 bases and 2 bases, there was a span of 12 bases. Germline V gives CDR1 SGHRS, CDR2 YFSETQ. The CDR3 loop spans 15 amino acids. In nucleotides, the CDR3 is TGCGCCAGCAGCTTTCTGAGGGGAAACACAGATACGCAGTATTTT. It yields the protein CASSFLRGNTDTQYF. Using reference TRBV5-1 and TRBJ2-3 for the parts outside the CDR3, the full variable domain is KAGVTQTPRYLIKTRGQQVTLSCSPISGHRSVSWYQQTPGQGLQFLFEYFSETQRNKGNFPGRFSGRQFSNSRSEMNVSTLELGDSALYLCASSFLRGNTDTQYFGPGTRLTVL.

This clonotype turned up a few times. CDR3 protein: CASSKRTLQGWATNEKLFF. The CDR3 bases are TGTGCCAGCAGCAAACGGACCCTACAGGGTTGGGCAACTAATGAAAAACTGTTTTTT. This chain connects TRBV7-9 to TRBJ1-4; maybe TRBD1 (6 bases). Germline V lookup: CDR1 SEHNR, CDR2 FQNEAQ (reference sequence). The CDR3 is 19 amino acids. Trimming took off 5 bases at V and 0 bases at J, with 22 bases between the two ends.

Remarks on this clonotype: A read error may explain this, as a much larger clone is one base away. The rearrangement joins TRBV20-1 to TRBJ2-7, with 10 bases aligning to TRBD1. CDR1 DFQATT and CDR2 SNEGSKA come from the germline V gene (reference sequence). The CDR3 contains 15 residues. V dropped 7 bases and J dropped 5; count of bases not matched to a gene: 14. The CDR3 DNA is TGCAGTGTTATGTCCCCCGACAGGGGGCTGGACGAGCAGTACTTC. Translation: CSVMSPDRGLDEQYF.

This clonotype has just one count. A much larger clone lies a single base off, so this may be a read error. The CDR3 end shows no conserved phenylalanine or tryptophan, and so a read error is likely. The chain couples TRBV6-5 to TRBJ1-1, with D hard to call. The germline V and J ends were trimmed by 3 bases and 3 bases, with 5 bases remaining between them. Per germline, CDR1 MNHEY and CDR2 SVGAGI. CDR3 size: 12 residues. CDR3 sequence (DNA): TGTGCCAGCAGTTATCCGGACACTGAAGCTTTCCTT. Protein product: CASSYPDTEAFL.

This clonotype was detected only a few times. The junction differs from germline at one of its ends, possibly a read error. This chain links TRBV7-9 with TRBJ2-7, with D possibly being TRBD2 (6 bases). The CDR3 has 15 residues. Germline V CDR1 and CDR2: SEHNR, FQNEAQ (reference sequence). The CDR3 DNA sequence: TGTGCCAGTAGCTGGGGCGGGGCAGGGATCCACGAGCAGTACTTC. This gives the protein CASSWGGAGIHEQYF.